The clone carrying this T cell receptor beta chain was detected a few times. The antigen remains unidentified. This entry comes from a study of CD8 T cells in ankylosing spondylitis. Findings of the study overall: In ankylosing spondylitis patients, matched synovial fluid reportedly showed significant enrichment of disease-linked clones. Blood from ankylosing spondylitis patients appeared to carry a characteristic roughly 8-variant TCR beta motif.

A single record per CDR3 protein comes from TCRdb applying MiXCR to the 5' RACE reads. Of about 240,000 distinct CDR3 sequences in the sample, around a tenth were seen once. Germline V gene sequence: CDR1 LGHDT, CDR2 YNNKEL (reference sequence). The CDR3 spans 15 residues. V gave up 3 bases and J gave up 10 bases; unmatched junction bases: 9. The chain is built from TRBV3-1 and TRBJ1-6; 7 nucleotides match TRBD1. Sequenced: blood, either unsorted or a sorted T cell fraction (not recorded which). This receptor was taken from a male donor with ankylosing spondylitis or in good health (not recorded which). The CDR3 DNA reads as TGTGCCAGCAGCCAGACCGATACAGGGGTCTCACCCCTCCACTTT. Residues: CASSQTDTGVSPLHF.